This entry lists 10 T cell receptor beta chains sequenced from one sample in a study of blood T cells in healthy people across ages. Alongside a J-beta primer mix, a sample-barcoded 5' primer served in a second PCR lasting about 7 to 11 cycles. A single record per CDR3 protein comes from TCRdb applying MiXCR to the 5' RACE reads. The sample contains about 760,000 distinct CDR3 sequences, around three fifths of which appear only once. What was sequenced was blood. These receptors originate from a man between 40 and 49 years old in good health.

The chain combines TRBV7-2 with TRBJ2-1, with D unresolved. The CDR3 runs to 17 residues. Germline V gives CDR1 SGHTA, CDR2 FQGNSA. Between the trimmed V and J ends, which lost 1 base and 0 bases, there was a span of 13 bases. CDR3 nucleotides: TGTGCCAGCAGCTTAGGGGCCGCGAGAAGCTCCTACAATGAGCAGTTCTTC. Protein sequence: CASSLGAARSSYNEQFF.

This sequence joins TRBV29-1 and TRBJ1-1; a weak D match, TRBD1 (6 bases). Germline loops: CDR1 SQVTM, CDR2 ANQGSEA. The CDR3 runs 13 residues. CDR3: CRTDGTLNTEAFF. The CDR3, as DNA: TGCAGGACTGACGGGACACTGAACACTGAAGCTTTCTTT.

This chain uses TRBV20-1 with TRBJ2-1; D is perhaps TRBD2 (6 bases). This CDR3 contains 12 residues. Germline-derived CDR1 and CDR2 are DFQATT and SNEGSKA (reference sequence). Deletions cut 3 bases from V and 7 bases from J, with 10 bases between. The CDR3 region has the DNA TGCAGTGCTAGGGACTACTGGAATGAGCAGTTCTTC. Protein sequence: CSARDYWNEQFF.

The chain combines TRBV24-1 with TRBJ2-1; D gene ambiguous. The J call may not be correct, given that the DNA end is closer to TRBJ2-7. From germline, CDR1 is KGHDR and CDR2 SFDVKD. The CDR3 has 15 residues. DNA for the CDR3: TGTGCCACCAGTGATTTCAGAAGCTCCTACAATGAGCAGTACTTC. It yields the protein CATSDFRSSYNEQYF.

The V gene is TRBV5-6, the J gene TRBJ2-4, with 8 positions matching TRBD1. Germline CDR1 and CDR2: SGHDT and YYEEEE. The CDR3 consists of 17 residues. Trimming took 0 bases from V and 0 from J; bases not matched to a gene: 5. The CDR3 DNA sequence: TGTGCCAGCAGCTTGGGACAGGGGACACTAGCCAAAAACATTCAGTACTTC. As protein: CASSLGQGTLAKNIQYF.

Here the CDR3 reads CASSWTTQKTQYF. The CDR3 DNA sequence: TGTGCCAGCAGCTGGACCACTCAAAAGACCCAGTACTTC. The gene calls are TRBV5-5 and TRBJ2-7, with D uncertain. The J call may be wrong; the DNA end is better matched by TRBJ2-5. Germline-derived CDR1 and CDR2 are SGHKS and YYEKEE (reference sequence). The CDR3 extends over 13 amino acids.

The chain combines TRBV30 with TRBJ2-7; D may be TRBD1 (6 bases). This CDR3 region has 12 residues. Germline CDR1 GTSNPN, CDR2 SVGIG (reference sequence). The V end lost 5 bases, the J end lost 0 bases, and 8 bases lay between the germline ends. DNA for the CDR3: TGTGCCTGGCAACAGGGCTCCTACGAGCAGTACTTC. Protein: CAWQQGSYEQYF. The complete variable domain, with remaining parts taken from reference TRBV30 and TRBJ2-7, reads SQTIHQWPATLVQPVGSPLSLECTVEGTSNPNLYWYRQAAGRGLQLLFYSVGIGQISSEVPQNLSASRPQDRQFILSSKKLLLSDSGFYLCAWQQGSYEQYFGPGTRLTVT.

The chain has TRBV29-1 and TRBJ1-1; TRBD1 matches at 7 bases. CDR3 size: 13 residues. Losses at the gene ends were 6 bases for V and 1 base for J; bases not matched to a gene: 5. Germline CDR1 is SQVTM and CDR2 is ANQGSEA. CDR3 amino acids: CSVTGLSNTEAFF. In nucleotides, the CDR3 is TGCAGCGTGACAGGGTTATCGAACACTGAAGCTTTCTTT.

This clonotype appeared once. V is TRBV7-3 and J is TRBJ1-1; TRBD1 matches at 7 bases. CDR1 SGHTA and CDR2 FQGTGA come from the germline V gene. This CDR3 spans 13 amino acids. V gave up 6 bases and J gave up 7 bases; unmatched junction bases: 8. CDR3 region: CASRQTGEGEAFF. The CDR3 DNA is TGTGCCAGCAGACAAACAGGGGAGGGTGAAGCTTTCTTT.

V usage is TRBV2 and J usage is TRBJ2-3; the match to TRBD1 covers 10 bases. The CDR3 totals 15 residues. Per germline, CDR1 SNHLY and CDR2 FYNNEI. V trimming: 7 bases; J trimming: 4 bases; junction bases outside the gene matches: 8. The CDR3 spells CASTSGQGFSDTQYF. The CDR3, as DNA: TGTGCCAGCACCTCGGGACAGGGGTTCTCAGATACGCAGTATTTT.